Below, 32 T cell receptor beta chains from the same sample are listed, as sequenced in a study of blood T cell repertoires in COVID-19 (TCRdb year 2020). Library method: the immunoSEQ multiplex PCR assay. The immuneACCESS repertoire file appears here via TCRdb, limited to in-frame rearrangements. These files lack a portion of the clones; in checked studies, under half of the deficit traces to unresolved V genes, and the cause of the others is not known. This sample gives about 130,000 clones in total; more than 75% of them show up just once. Together, the top ten hold roughly 18% of the sample. The sample was peripheral blood. Receptors were obtained from a woman between 50 and 59 years old who had recovered from COVID-19.

V is TRBV5-8 and J is TRBJ2-5; a possible D gene is TRBD1 (6 bases). The CDR3 has 15 residues. In germline, CDR1 is SGHTS, CDR2 YDEGEE. The V gene lost 4 bases and the J gene lost 1 base, with 14 bases spanning the gap. The CDR3 is CASSVGRGAQETQYF. CDR3 DNA sequence: TGTGCCAGCAGCGTCGGCAGGGGTGCCCAAGAGACCCAGTACTTC.

The V and J genes are TRBV7-2 and TRBJ2-3, with 7 bases aligning to TRBD1. The CDR3 is 17 amino acids. The germline V gene has CDR1 SGHTA and CDR2 FQGNSA. The junction had 16 bases not matched to a gene; V was cut back by 8 bases and J by 2 bases. CDR3 loop: CASLKQGTLRTTDTQYF. Here the CDR3 DNA reads TGTGCCAGCCTCAAACAGGGGACGTTGAGAACCACAGATACGCAGTATTTT.

The chain uses TRBV11-3 and TRBJ2-2, with D tentatively TRBD1 (6 bases). The V gene's germline CDR1 is SGHNT and CDR2 YENEEA. V was clipped by 10 bases and J by 1 base, with 16 bases between them. This CDR3 spans 15 amino acids. The CDR3 spells CATSFRGQNTGELFF. The CDR3 coding sequence is TGTGCCACCTCCTTCCGGGGACAGAACACCGGGGAGCTGTTTTTT.

V is TRBV2 and J is TRBJ2-2; TRBD2 might be the D (7 bases). V shed 3 bases and J shed 2 bases, with 13 bases lying between them. Germline lookup yields CDR1 SNHLY and CDR2 FYNNEI. This CDR3 has 16 residues. The CDR3 here is CASSDKGGRNTGELFF. CDR3 nucleotides: TGTGCCAGCAGTGACAAGGGGGGGCGCAACACCGGGGAGCTGTTTTTT. The variable domain in full, with the rest retrieved from reference TRBV2 and TRBJ2-2, is EPEVTQTPSHQVTQMGQEVILRCVPISNHLYFYWYRQILGQKVEFLVSFYNNEISEKSEIFDDQFSVERPDGSNFTLKIRSTKLEDSAMYFCASSDKGGRNTGELFFGEGSRLTVL.

The CDR3 protein is CASSYLAGNYGYTF. The CDR3 nucleotides are TGTGCCAGCAGTTACCTTGCGGGAAACTATGGCTACACCTTC. The chain is built from TRBV6-2 or TRBV6-3 and TRBJ1-2, with D unresolved. V lost 2 bases, J lost 2 bases, and 9 bases lay in between. The germline V gene encodes CDR1 MNHEY and CDR2 SVGEGT. The CDR3 totals 14 residues.

The chain links TRBV24-1 to TRBJ1-2; D possibly corresponds to TRBD1 (5 bases). CDR1 is KGHDR and CDR2 is SFDVKD in the germline V gene. CDR3 length: 13 residues. V lost 6 bases to trimming and J lost 4 bases, with 11 bases between them. CDR3 sequence: CATSPPGGYGYTF. The CDR3 bases are TGTGCCACCAGTCCCCCCGGGGGCTATGGCTACACCTTC.

This chain joins TRBV4-1 and TRBJ1-6, with a possible D match to TRBD1 (5 bases). The V gene lost 1 base and the J gene lost 7 bases, with 17 bases spanning the gap. Germline V gives CDR1 MGHRA, CDR2 YSYEKL. The CDR3 spans 17 residues. DNA of the CDR3: TGCGCCAGCAGCCAAGGTAGCGCGCGGGGACGGAATTCACCCCTCCACTTT. As protein: CASSQGSARGRNSPLHF.

The rearrangement links TRBV5-1 to TRBJ1-1; 8 bases map to TRBD1. V gave up 4 bases and J gave up 5 bases; unmatched junction bases: 7. The CDR3 covers 14 residues. Germline values: CDR1 SGHRS, CDR2 YFSETQ. The CDR3 nucleotides are TGCGCCAGCAGCGCGGACAGGGTTGATACTGAAGCTTTCTTT. Translating it yields CASSADRVDTEAFF.

This clone has a single count. The gene calls are TRBV5-1 and TRBJ2-1, with 10 bases fitting TRBD1. Germline V lookup: CDR1 SGHRS, CDR2 YFSETQ. The CDR3 is 15 amino acids. The ends lost 1 base at V and 5 bases at J; junction bases unmatched: 3. The CDR3 nucleotides read TGCGCCAGCAGCTTGCAAGGGACAGGGGACAATGAGCAGTTCTTC. Encoded protein: CASSLQGTGDNEQFF. Full variable domain (remainder filled in from reference TRBV5-1 and TRBJ2-1): KAGVTQTPRYLIKTRGQQVTLSCSPISGHRSVSWYQQTPGQGLQFLFEYFSETQRNKGNFPGRFSGRQFSNSRSEMNVSTLELGDSALYLCASSLQGTGDNEQFFGPGTRLTVL.

This clone showed up just a few times. The chain recombines TRBV6-5 with TRBJ1-5, with 8 bases fitting TRBD1. Germline CDR1 and CDR2: MNHEY and SVGAGI. The junction had 7 bases not matched to a gene; V was cut back by 7 bases and J by 2 bases. This CDR3 has 15 amino acids. The CDR3 nucleotides read TGTGCCAGCAACGGACAGGGTTTTGGCAATCAGCCCCAGCATTTT. Protein sequence: CASNGQGFGNQPQHF.

The chain couples TRBV2 to TRBJ1-6, with D maybe TRBD1 (5 bases). Germline loops: CDR1 SNHLY, CDR2 FYNNEI. This CDR3 region has 15 residues. V was cut by 7 bases and J by 4 bases, with 14 bases left in between. The DNA for the CDR3 is TGTGCCAGCATTCCGCAGGGATCTTATAATTCACCCCTCCACTTT. This translates into CASIPQGSYNSPLHF.

The rearrangement joins TRBV27 to TRBJ2-3, with 7 nucleotides matching TRBD1. Germline assignment: CDR1 MNHEY and CDR2 SMNVEV (reference sequence). The CDR3 has 15 residues. With 4 bases clipped from V and 4 bases from J, the junction kept 8 bases outside the gene matches. The CDR3 sequence: CASSSTTGRADTQYF. In nucleotides, the CDR3 is TGTGCCAGCAGTTCCACGACAGGGAGAGCAGATACGCAGTATTTT.

This clone was seen only once. The chain joins TRBV10-3 to TRBJ2-7, with 12 bases identical to TRBD2. The germline CDR1 and CDR2 sequences are ENHRY and SYGVKD. The length of the CDR3 is 14 residues. The V gene end was trimmed by 3 bases and the J gene end by 5 bases; junction bases not matched to a gene: 2. In nucleotides, the CDR3 is TGTGCCATCAGTGATGGACTAGCGGGAAACGAGCAGTACTTC. Translated: CAISDGLAGNEQYF.

The V call is TRBV28, the J call TRBJ2-2; 7 bases match TRBD1. There are 12 residues in the CDR3. The ends lost 3 bases at V and 13 bases at J; junction bases unmatched: 5. Germline V gene lookup returns CDR1 MDHEN and CDR2 SYDVKM. CDR3 protein: CASSLVQGTLFF. Here the CDR3 DNA reads TGTGCCAGCAGTTTGGTACAGGGGACGCTGTTTTTT.

A few counts support this clone. The CDR3 protein is CASSETARTGELFF. The CDR3, as DNA: TGTGCCAGCAGTGAAACAGCTCGCACCGGGGAGCTGTTTTTT. The chain joins TRBV2 to TRBJ2-2; unclear D gene. V lost 2 bases, J lost 4 bases, and 8 bases lay in between. The length of the CDR3 is 14 residues. Germline CDR1 is SNHLY and CDR2 is FYNNEI.

The chain couples TRBV7-3 to TRBJ1-1; 7 nucleotides agree with TRBD1. Unmatched junction bases numbered 2, after V lost 0 bases and J lost 1 base. This CDR3 contains 15 residues. The germline V gene has CDR1 SGHTA and CDR2 FQGTGA. CDR3 in amino acids: CASSLTGQPNTEAFF. In DNA form, the CDR3 reads TGTGCCAGCAGCTTAACGGGACAGCCGAACACTGAAGCTTTCTTT.

The gene calls are TRBV30 and TRBJ1-2, with TRBD1 as a possible D gene (6 bases). V was cut by 2 bases and J by 8 bases, with 15 bases left in between. The CDR3 length is 13 residues. The germline CDR1 and CDR2 sequences are GTSNPN and SVGIG (reference sequence). CDR3 nucleotides: TGTGCCTGGAGTCCCCCAGGGGCTGGCGGCTACACCTTC. Its protein product is CAWSPPGAGGYTF.

This chain joins TRBV18 and TRBJ2-7; TRBD1 matches 7 bases. J lost 2 bases, V lost 0 bases, and 4 bases had no gene match. The CDR3 length is 15 residues. Germline V gene sequence: CDR1 KGHSH, CDR2 LQKENI. The CDR3 is CASSPPSDRTYEQYF. CDR3 nucleotide sequence: TGTGCCAGCTCACCACCCTCGGACAGGACCTACGAGCAGTACTTC.

The chain combines TRBV11-3 with TRBJ2-7; a possible D gene is TRBD1 (6 bases). The CDR3 covers 12 residues. From germline, CDR1 is SGHNT and CDR2 YENEEA. The V end was cut by 7 bases, the J end by 1 base, with 8 bases between. This CDR3 reads CASTGASYEQYF. The CDR3 nucleotides are TGTGCCAGCACAGGGGCATCCTACGAGCAGTACTTC.

The chain couples TRBV18 to TRBJ2-7, with a possible D match to TRBD2 (5 bases). The germline V gene has CDR1 KGHSH and CDR2 LQKENI. This CDR3 has 13 amino acids. The ends were cut back, 4 bases at V and 9 bases at J, with 16 bases in the middle. The CDR3 loop reads CASSLRTEVGQYF. The CDR3 DNA follows: TGTGCCAGCTCACTTAGGACGGAGGTTGGGCAGTACTTC.

J is TRBJ2-5 and V is TRBV27, with D hard to call. The CDR3 has 11 residues. Looked up from germline, CDR1 is MNHEY and CDR2 is SMNVEV (reference sequence). The germline V and J ends were trimmed by 6 bases and 2 bases, with 4 bases remaining between them. The CDR3 DNA is TGTGCCAGCAGCCCTCAAGAGACCCAGTACTTC. This sequence encodes CASSPQETQYF.

CDR3 region: CASSRAVGRLAVQEGYNEQFF. The DNA of the CDR3 is TGTGCCAGCAGCCGTGCGGTTGGCCGTCTAGCGGTTCAAGAGGGCTACAATGAGCAGTTCTTC. This chain joins TRBV7-3 and TRBJ2-1, with TRBD2 matching 7 bases. Germline V CDR1 and CDR2: SGHTA, FQGTGA. The CDR3 has 21 amino acids. Unmatched junction bases numbered 25, after V lost 5 bases and J lost 3 bases.

The chain employs TRBV25-1 and TRBJ1-3; D is undetermined. The CDR3 runs 15 residues. CDR1 MGHDK and CDR2 SYGVNS come from the germline V gene. Trimming left V 3 bases short and J 0 bases short, with 9 bases between. The CDR3 nucleotides are TGTGCCAGCAGTGACCCGCGTTTCTCTGGAAACACCATATATTTT. It codes for CASSDPRFSGNTIYF.

The rearrangement uses TRBV4-3 and TRBJ2-7; 11 bases match TRBD1. Trimming removed 1 base from V and 4 bases from J; junction bases left unmatched: 3. CDR1 and CDR2 (germline): LGHNA, YSLEER. The CDR3 has 15 amino acids. The CDR3 sequence: CASSQAGTGGYEQYF. CDR3 nucleotide sequence: TGCGCCAGCAGCCAAGCCGGGACAGGGGGTTACGAGCAGTACTTC.

The V and J genes are TRBV20-1 and TRBJ1-1; 7 positions agree with TRBD1. Germline V gene sequence: CDR1 DFQATT, CDR2 SNEGSKA (reference sequence). V dropped 3 bases and J dropped 5; count of bases not matched to a gene: 9. The CDR3 spans 14 residues. CDR3 bases: TGCAGTGCTAGTACCGGGACAGACCTTACTGAAGCTTTCTTT. It yields the protein CSASTGTDLTEAFF.

This clone has just one count. The chain couples TRBV20-1 to TRBJ2-7, with 10 bases aligning to TRBD2. Trimming took 3 bases from V and 3 from J; bases not matched to a gene: 8. Germline V lookup: CDR1 DFQATT, CDR2 SNEGSKA (reference sequence). The CDR3 is made up of 15 amino acids. This CDR3 reads CSASRSAGGNYEQYF. CDR3 DNA sequence: TGCAGTGCTAGTCGTTCAGCGGGAGGGAACTACGAGCAGTACTTC.

This clone was seen a handful of times. This chain links TRBV29-1 with TRBJ1-2; D gene ambiguous. The CDR3 consists of 15 residues. Germline V lookup: CDR1 SQVTM, CDR2 ANQGSEA. The germline V and J ends were trimmed by 6 bases and 7 bases, with 24 bases remaining between them. The CDR3 region is CSVASITTTRSGYTF. CDR3 nucleotide sequence: TGCAGCGTCGCTAGCATAACCACTACGCGCAGTGGCTACACCTTC.

This clone was counted a few times. This chain connects TRBV6-6 to TRBJ1-4; 7 nucleotides match TRBD1. From germline, CDR1 is MNHNY and CDR2 SVGAGI (reference sequence). J was trimmed by 8 bases and V by 5 bases; bases with no gene match: 5. There are 13 residues in the CDR3. The CDR3 here is CASSVQGREKLFF. The CDR3 coding sequence is TGTGCCAGCAGTGTACAGGGGAGGGAAAAACTGTTTTTT.

The chain employs TRBV6-5 and TRBJ1-1; no reliable D call. In germline, CDR1 is MNHEY, CDR2 SVGAGI. This CDR3 spans 14 amino acids. Trimming left V 7 bases short and J 4 bases short, with 16 bases between. The CDR3 spells CASKGRRGFTEAFF. The CDR3 DNA reads as TGTGCCAGCAAAGGCCGGCGAGGGTTCACTGAAGCTTTCTTT.

J is TRBJ1-4 and V is TRBV18, with a tentative D call TRBD1 (5 bases). The CDR3 totals 14 residues. The germline gives CDR1 KGHSH, CDR2 LQKENI. V lost 6 bases and J lost 4, with 12 bases in between. In DNA, the CDR3 is TGTGCCAGCTCGCCGGGACTGAATAATGAAAAACTGTTTTTT. This gives the protein CASSPGLNNEKLFF.

The chain is built from TRBV11-3 and TRBJ2-3; 12 bases fit TRBD2. Germline V gene data show CDR1 as SGHNT and CDR2 as YENEEA. This CDR3 spans 15 amino acids. V shed 0 bases, J shed 8 bases, and the junction held 3 bases outside the gene matches. The chain's CDR3 is CASSLEGTSGPTQYF. Written as DNA, the CDR3 is TGTGCCAGCAGCTTAGAGGGGACTAGCGGGCCTACGCAGTATTTT.

This rearrangement joins TRBV19 to TRBJ1-2; D is possibly TRBD1 (5 bases). Germline loops: CDR1 LNHDA, CDR2 SQIVND (reference sequence). V dropped 3 bases and J dropped 2 bases, with 10 bases sitting between them. The CDR3 covers 14 residues. The CDR3 protein is CASSIGRANYGYTF. The DNA for the CDR3 is TGTGCCAGTAGTATTGGCAGGGCGAACTATGGCTACACCTTC.